What follows is one T cell receptor (beta chain) and its context. The sample belongs to a study of T cell changes during pregnancy in multiple sclerosis. The germline CDR1 and CDR2 sequences are PRHDT and FYEKMQ (reference sequence). The CDR3 length is 15 residues. V gave up 3 bases and J gave up 2 bases; unmatched junction bases: 6. The method was immunoSEQ multiplex PCR; TCRdb's version includes in-frame clones alone and lacks a portion of them. The sample consists of around 96,000 clones, about 94% of them appearing once. This TCR came from a female donor with multiple sclerosis, enrolled in a pregnancy study. This specimen was peripheral blood, taken in the third trimester of pregnancy. This chain links TRBV13 with TRBJ2-7, with 8 bases fitting TRBD2. The CDR3 loop reads CASSFSGDATYEQYF. The CDR3 DNA follows: TGTGCCAGCAGCTTTAGCGGGGACGCTACCTACGAGCAGTACTTC.